These T cell receptor beta chains were read from a single sample in a study of early T cells in non-severe SARS-CoV-2 infection. TCRdb passed the 5' RACE reads through MiXCR, listing each CDR3 protein once. Among 25,000 to 35,000 distinct CDR3 sequences, roughly 3% were seen once, and the ten largest hold over 0.6%. Sequenced: whole blood. All receptors come from an adult who was a healthcare worker with PCR-confirmed SARS-CoV-2 infection or an uninfected control (not recorded which). Both conserved end residues are part of each CDR3.

V gene	J gene	CDR3 protein
TRBV20-1	TRBJ2-5	CSAGGSQETQYF
TRBV29-1	TRBJ2-2	CSVEKGGEGTGELFF
TRBV19	TRBJ2-3	CASIRTSSGDTQYF
TRBV30	TRBJ1-2	CAWSQTTGAGYTF
TRBV6-1	TRBJ1-2	CASSELGGGYGYTF
TRBV19	TRBJ2-1	CASRRTSGGNLISSYNEQFF
TRBV3-1	TRBJ2-5	CASSRKRTPTAGETQYF
TRBV7-9	TRBJ1-1	CASSQQQGMNTEAFF
TRBV2	TRBJ2-4	CASLAESLAKNIQYF
TRBV6-6	TRBJ1-1	CASSAPGNTEAFF
TRBV12-5	TRBJ2-3	CASARTPRTDTQYF
TRBV7-8	TRBJ2-1	CASSLVRRSYNEQFF
TRBV6-1	TRBJ1-5	CASSVMETNQPQHF
TRBV28	TRBJ1-3	CASSGNTIYF
TRBV5-1	TRBJ2-5	CASSRLAGGQETQYF
TRBV18	TRBJ2-1	CASSPFLDRASSYNEQFF
TRBV18	TRBJ1-1	CASSPSLGHHTEAFF
TRBV11-2	TRBJ1-2	CASSFGRQGRGYTF
TRBV6-1	TRBJ1-6	CASRDYRQGYNSPLHF
TRBV3-1	TRBJ2-6	CASSQISSGANVLTF
TRBV18	TRBJ1-2	CASLSGANYGYTF
TRBV27	TRBJ2-3	CASSLTGGPSTDTQYF
TRBV5-5	TRBJ2-5	CASSLYGVTGLETQYF
TRBV29-1	TRBJ1-2	CSVETWQGSIYTF
TRBV4-1	TRBJ1-6	CASSRNREVGSPLHF
TRBV5-1	TRBJ2-1	CASSPVVTSGTSGGKTEQFF
TRBV24-1	TRBJ2-2	CATSERQGPNTGELFF
TRBV30	TRBJ1-3	CAWSVSGNTIYF